A single T cell receptor beta chain is shown here with its context. Its specificity is unknown. The record originates from a study of T cells expressing NK-cell markers. Across the study: Eight donors were sequenced, of whom seven were HCMV-seropositive, while the remaining one was HCMV-seronegative. Study-wide results and limits: Dominant NKG2C+ clonotypes in five to seven donors made up about 1.0-7.0% of CD8+ T cells.

The CDR3 totals 14 residues. Per the germline V gene, CDR1 is MDHEN and CDR2 is SYDVKM. UMI-tagged 5'RACE template switching yielded the TCR beta cDNA. TCRdb derives one entry per CDR3 protein from the 5' RACE reads, leaving out DNA. The sample includes hundreds of thousands of distinct CDR3 sequences. This chain joins TRBV28 and TRBJ2-1; no DNA is available, so the TRBD1 call from TCRdb remains unchecked. This TCR came from a woman aged 18 to 75 in good health. Material for sequencing was blood T cells: a sorted CD56 or NKG2C T cell subset, CD4+ or CD8+ T cells, or bulk PBMC T cells (not recorded which). The CDR3: CASIDPGGYNEQFF.